A selection of T cell receptor beta chains follows, all from one sample in a study of blood T cells in healthy people across ages. TCRdb passed the 5' RACE reads through MiXCR, listing each CDR3 protein once. Here the sample spans 1,800,000 or so distinct CDR3 sequences, approximately 40% being singletons. Input material: blood. The origin of the receptors is a human donor in good health. Each CDR3 is given with its conserved first and last residue. The D gene is left open where the match is weak. Clone size is not always given. Where it is, it says once, few, many or a class for expanded clones.

clone_size j_call d_call v_call cdr3_aa cdr3_nt
NA TRBJ1-1 NA TRBV4-2 CASSQVGTGLNTEAFF TGTGCCAGCAGCCAAGTCGGGACCGGCTTGAACACTGAAGCTTTCTTT
few TRBJ2-7 NA TRBV3-1 CASSQDWGNLPDEQYF TGTGCCAGCAGCCAAGATTGGGGCAATCTCCCTGACGAGCAGTACTTC
few TRBJ2-6 NA TRBV4-2 CASSQVGGSKGGANVLTF TGTGCCAGCAGCCAAGTAGGGGGTTCCAAAGGAGGGGCCAACGTCCTGACTTTC
few TRBJ1-2 NA TRBV6-1 CASTLGGLPYGYTF TGTGCCAGCACCCTCGGTGGCCTCCCCTATGGCTACACCTTC
NA TRBJ2-3 TRBD1 TRBV18 CASSPGQFSTDTQYF TGTGCCAGCTCACCGGGACAGTTCAGCACAGATACGCAGTATTTT
few TRBJ2-6 NA TRBV7-2 CASSPLVSGANVLTF TGTGCCAGCAGCCCCCTTGTCTCTGGGGCCAACGTCCTGACTTTC
few TRBJ2-1 TRBD2 TRBV20-1 CSANEAGDYNEQFF TGCAGTGCTAACGAAGCGGGAGACTACAATGAGCAGTTCTTC
NA TRBJ1-4 NA TRBV29-1 CSAVRTDGDEKLFF TGCAGCGCGGTTAGGACAGACGGCGATGAAAAACTGTTTTTT
NA TRBJ1-6 NA TRBV9 CASSAKGRVNSPLHF TGTGCCAGCAGCGCTAAGGGACGGGTGAATTCACCCCTCCACTTT
few TRBJ1-2 NA TRBV7-8 CASSPTRLGTYRLLSGYTF TGTGCCAGCAGCCCTACCAGACTAGGGACATATCGCTTACTGTCTGGCTACACCTTC
NA TRBJ2-1 NA TRBV7-2 CASSFGPLEQFF TGTGCCAGCAGCTTTGGACCCCTTGAGCAGTTCTTC
NA TRBJ1-2 TRBD1 TRBV4-3 CASSQDRWTGDYGYTF TGCGCCAGCAGCCAAGATCGGTGGACAGGGGACTATGGCTACACCTTC
NA TRBJ2-3 NA TRBV4-3 CASSQVSETESTDTQYF TGCGCCAGCAGCCAAGTAAGCGAGACGGAGAGCACAGATACGCAGTATTTT
NA TRBJ2-7 TRBD1 TRBV6-1 CASRRTGRNEQYF TGTGCCAGCAGGAGGACAGGGAGGAACGAGCAGTACTTC
NA TRBJ2-2 TRBD2 TRBV28 CASMAGGPEELFF TGTGCCAGCATGGCGGGGGGGCCTGAGGAGCTGTTTTTT
once TRBJ2-4 TRBD2 TRBV4-3 CASSQDWTGGALNIQYF TGCGCCAGCAGCCAAGATTGGACGGGGGGGGCTCTGAACATTCAGTACTTC
NA TRBJ2-7 TRBD2 TRBV10-3 CAISGPSGGASYEQYF TGTGCCATCAGTGGGCCTAGCGGGGGGGCCTCCTACGAGCAGTACTTC
NA TRBJ1-5 NA TRBV7-8 CASSPPRRSRVNQPQHF TGTGCCAGCAGCCCCCCAAGAAGATCGCGCGTCAATCAGCCCCAGCATTTT
few TRBJ2-7 NA TRBV28 CASSIEMAGYEQYF TGTGCCAGCAGTATAGAGATGGCCGGCTACGAGCAGTACTTC
NA TRBJ2-7 TRBD1 TRBV6-2/TRBV6-3 CASSLFLGRGTGNSYEQYF TGTGCCAGCAGTCTCTTCCTTGGGAGGGGGACAGGGAACTCCTACGAGCAGTACTTC
NA TRBJ1-5 NA TRBV10-3 CAISEQGIDQPQHF TGTGCCATCAGTGAGCAGGGGATCGATCAGCCCCAGCATTTT
once TRBJ1-2 TRBD1 TRBV11-3 CASSLLARTGGYYGYTF TGTGCCAGCAGCTTACTTGCAAGGACAGGGGGGTACTATGGCTACACCTTC
few TRBJ2-1 NA TRBV6-2/TRBV6-3 CASSYEQPYNEQFF TGTGCCAGCAGTTACGAACAGCCTTACAATGAGCAGTTCTTC
few TRBJ2-5 TRBD1 TRBV29-1 CSVVDREETQYF TGCAGCGTCGTGGACAGGGAGGAGACCCAGTACTTC
NA TRBJ2-2 NA TRBV12-3/TRBV12-4 CASIGGNTGELFF TGTGCCAGCATCGGGGGAAACACCGGGGAGCTGTTTTTT
few TRBJ2-1 NA TRBV20-1 CSARDRMRPTYNEQFF TGCAGTGCTAGAGATCGGATGAGGCCGACTTACAATGAGCAGTTCTTC
few TRBJ2-7 NA TRBV7-9 CASSLTSNSYEQYF TGTGCCAGCAGCTTAACCAGCAACTCCTACGAGCAGTACTTC
NA TRBJ2-5 NA TRBV3-1 CASSYRTRGQETQYF TGTGCCAGCAGCTACCGTACTCGGGGCCAAGAGACCCAGTACTTC
NA TRBJ2-6 TRBD2 TRBV3-1 CASSPSSGGWRSGANVLTF TGTGCCAGCAGCCCTAGCTCGGGGGGTTGGCGCTCTGGGGCCAACGTCCTGACTTTC
NA TRBJ2-7 NA TRBV7-8 CASSLSSGTAEQYF TGTGCCAGCAGCTTAAGTAGCGGGACAGCCGAGCAGTACTTC
NA TRBJ2-5 NA TRBV15 CATAGNRETQYF TGTGCCACCGCTGGGAATAGGGAGACCCAGTACTTC
once TRBJ1-2 NA TRBV2 CASSTRQETYGYTF TGTGCCAGCAGTACCAGACAGGAGACCTATGGCTACACCTTC
NA TRBJ2-7 TRBD2 TRBV13 CASSFRRGGLYEQYF TGTGCCAGCAGCTTCAGGCGGGGGGGCCTATACGAGCAGTACTTC
NA TRBJ1-1 TRBD1 TRBV7-8 CTSSPWTGDTEAFF TGTACCAGCAGCCCATGGACAGGCGACACTGAAGCTTTCTTT
NA TRBJ1-4 NA TRBV4-1 CASSQATSDEKLFF TGCGCCAGCAGCCAAGCAACATCGGATGAAAAACTGTTTTTT
NA TRBJ1-2 NA TRBV3-1 CASFLLDGRYTF TGTGCCAGTTTTCTTTTGGACGGCCGCTACACCTTC
few TRBJ1-1 NA TRBV7-2 CASSLAHSVTEAFF TGTGCCAGCAGCTTAGCGCATTCGGTTACTGAAGCTTTCTTT
few TRBJ2-7 TRBD1 TRBV6-5 CASRTTGGYSYEQYF TGTGCCAGCAGGACGACAGGGGGCTACTCCTACGAGCAGTACTTC
NA TRBJ2-5 NA TRBV5-5 CASSLSGFSQETQYF TGTGCCAGCAGCTTATCAGGGTTTTCCCAAGAGACCCAGTACTTC
NA TRBJ2-4 TRBD1 TRBV27 CASNTGGFGEQYF TGTGCCAGTAACACAGGGGGCTTTGGAGAGCAGTACTTC
few TRBJ2-1 TRBD2 TRBV29-1 CSVSTSGGVNEQFF TGCAGCGTTTCGACTAGCGGGGGGGTCAATGAGCAGTTCTTC
NA TRBJ1-1 TRBD1 TRBV7-9 CASSLAPNRGDTEAFF TGTGCCAGCAGCTTAGCGCCAAACAGGGGGGACACTGAAGCTTTCTTT